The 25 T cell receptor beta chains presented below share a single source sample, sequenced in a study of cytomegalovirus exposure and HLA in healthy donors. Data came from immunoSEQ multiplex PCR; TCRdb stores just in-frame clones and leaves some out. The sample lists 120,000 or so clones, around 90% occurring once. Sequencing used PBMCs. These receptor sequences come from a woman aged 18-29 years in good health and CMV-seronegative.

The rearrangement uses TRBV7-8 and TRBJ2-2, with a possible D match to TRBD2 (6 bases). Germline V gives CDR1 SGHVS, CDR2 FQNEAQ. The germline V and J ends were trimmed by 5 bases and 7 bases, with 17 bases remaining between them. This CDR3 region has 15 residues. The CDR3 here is CASSPRRAGFGELFF. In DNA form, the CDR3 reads TGTGCCAGCAGCCCGCGGAGGGCCGGGTTCGGGGAGCTGTTTTTT. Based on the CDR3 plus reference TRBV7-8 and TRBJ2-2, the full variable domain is GAGVSQSPRYKVAKRGQDVALRCDPISGHVSLFWYQQALGQGPEFLTYFQNEAQLDKSGLPSDRFFAERPEGSVSTLKIQRTQQEDSAVYLCASSPRRAGFGELFFGEGSRLTVL.

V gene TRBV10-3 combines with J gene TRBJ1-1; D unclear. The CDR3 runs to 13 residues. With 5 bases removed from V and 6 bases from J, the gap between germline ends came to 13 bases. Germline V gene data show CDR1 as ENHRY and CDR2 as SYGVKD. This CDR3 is CAISQGREAEAFF. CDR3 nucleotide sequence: TGTGCCATCAGTCAAGGCCGGGAAGCTGAAGCTTTCTTT.

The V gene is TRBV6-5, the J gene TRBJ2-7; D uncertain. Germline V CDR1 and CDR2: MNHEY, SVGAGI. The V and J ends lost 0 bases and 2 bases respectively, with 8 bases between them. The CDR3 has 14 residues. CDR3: CASSYSGWAYEQYF. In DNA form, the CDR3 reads TGTGCCAGCAGTTACTCGGGCTGGGCCTACGAGCAGTACTTC.

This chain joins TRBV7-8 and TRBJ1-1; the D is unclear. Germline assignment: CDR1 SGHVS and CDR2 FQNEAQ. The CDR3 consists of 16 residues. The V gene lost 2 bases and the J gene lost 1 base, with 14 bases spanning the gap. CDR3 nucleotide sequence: TGTGCCAGCAGCTTAACGTCCATAGCGGGGAACACTGAAGCTTTCTTT. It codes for CASSLTSIAGNTEAFF.

Here the CDR3 DNA reads TGTGCCAGCAGCCGGAGGGCAGGGTTAACTGAAGCTTTCTTT. Translation: CASSRRAGLTEAFF. The chain couples TRBV11-1 to TRBJ1-1, with D perhaps TRBD1 (5 bases). The CDR3 spans 14 residues. Germline loops: CDR1 SGHAT, CDR2 FQDESV (reference sequence). Trimming removed 5 bases from V and 5 bases from J, with 15 bases in between.

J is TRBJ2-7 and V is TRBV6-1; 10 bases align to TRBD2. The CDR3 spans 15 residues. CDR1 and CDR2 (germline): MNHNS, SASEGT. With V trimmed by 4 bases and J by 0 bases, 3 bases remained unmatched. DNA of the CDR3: TGTGCCAGCAGTGGGGGACTAGCGCCCTCCTACGAGCAGTACTTC. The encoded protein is CASSGGLAPSYEQYF.

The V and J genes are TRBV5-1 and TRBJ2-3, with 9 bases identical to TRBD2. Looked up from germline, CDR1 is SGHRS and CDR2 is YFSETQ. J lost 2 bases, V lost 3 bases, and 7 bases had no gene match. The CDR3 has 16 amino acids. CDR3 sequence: CASSWGLAVSTDTQYF. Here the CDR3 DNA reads TGCGCCAGCAGCTGGGGACTAGCAGTCTCCACAGATACGCAGTATTTT.

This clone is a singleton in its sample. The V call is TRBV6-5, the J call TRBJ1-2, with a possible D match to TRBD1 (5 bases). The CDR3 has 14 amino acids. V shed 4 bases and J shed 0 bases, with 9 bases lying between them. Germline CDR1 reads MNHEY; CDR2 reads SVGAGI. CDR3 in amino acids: CASSSGAANYGYTF. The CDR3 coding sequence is TGTGCCAGCAGTTCTGGGGCAGCTAACTATGGCTACACCTTC.

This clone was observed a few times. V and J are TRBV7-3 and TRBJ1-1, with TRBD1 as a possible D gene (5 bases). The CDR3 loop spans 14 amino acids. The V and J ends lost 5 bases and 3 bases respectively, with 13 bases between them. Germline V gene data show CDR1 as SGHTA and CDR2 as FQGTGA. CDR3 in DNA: TGTGCCAGCAGCACAGGAGGGTGGGACACTGAAGCTTTCTTT. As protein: CASSTGGWDTEAFF. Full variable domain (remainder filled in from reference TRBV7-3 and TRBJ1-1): GAGVSQTPSNKVTEKGKYVELRCDPISGHTALYWYRQSLGQGPEFLIYFQGTGAADDSGLPNDRFFAVRPEGSVSTLKIQRTERGDSAVYLCASSTGGWDTEAFFGQGTRLTVV.

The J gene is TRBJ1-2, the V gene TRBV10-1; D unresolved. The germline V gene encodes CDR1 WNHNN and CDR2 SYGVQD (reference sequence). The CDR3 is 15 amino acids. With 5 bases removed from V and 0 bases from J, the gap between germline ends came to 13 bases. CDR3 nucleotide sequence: TGCGCCAGCAGTCCCTCCGGGTCAACTAACTATGGCTACACCTTC. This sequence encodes CASSPSGSTNYGYTF.

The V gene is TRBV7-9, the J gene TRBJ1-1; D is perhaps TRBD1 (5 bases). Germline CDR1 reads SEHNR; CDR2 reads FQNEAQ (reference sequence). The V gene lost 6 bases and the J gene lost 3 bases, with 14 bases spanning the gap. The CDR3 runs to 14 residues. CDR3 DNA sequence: TGTGCCAGCAGATCAGGGAGGGAGTACACTGAAGCTTTCTTT. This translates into CASRSGREYTEAFF.

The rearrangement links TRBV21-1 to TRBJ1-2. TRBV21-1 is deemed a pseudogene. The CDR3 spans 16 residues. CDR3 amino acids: CASSNALGGPSYGYTF. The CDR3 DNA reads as TGTGCCAGCAGCAACGCCCTAGGCGGTCCCTCCTATGGCTACACCTTC.

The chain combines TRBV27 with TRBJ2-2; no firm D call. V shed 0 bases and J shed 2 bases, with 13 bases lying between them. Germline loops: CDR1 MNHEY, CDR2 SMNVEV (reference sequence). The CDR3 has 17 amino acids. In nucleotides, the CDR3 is TGTGCCAGCAGTTTATCGTTCGTCAGGATCAACACCGGGGAGCTGTTTTTT. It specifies CASSLSFVRINTGELFF.

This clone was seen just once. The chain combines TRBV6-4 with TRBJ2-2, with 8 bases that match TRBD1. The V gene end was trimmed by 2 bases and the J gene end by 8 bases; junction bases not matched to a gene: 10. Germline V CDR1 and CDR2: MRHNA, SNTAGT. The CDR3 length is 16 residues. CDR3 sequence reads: CASSDGVRGRSGELFF. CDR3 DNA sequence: TGTGCCAGCAGTGACGGGGTCAGGGGGCGATCGGGGGAGCTGTTTTTT.

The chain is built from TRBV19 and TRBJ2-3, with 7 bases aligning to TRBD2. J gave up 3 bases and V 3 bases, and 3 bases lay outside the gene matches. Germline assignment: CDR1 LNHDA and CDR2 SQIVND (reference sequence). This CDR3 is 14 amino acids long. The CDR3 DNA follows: TGTGCCAGTAGTATGAACGGGAGGACAGATACGCAGTATTTT. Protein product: CASSMNGRTDTQYF.

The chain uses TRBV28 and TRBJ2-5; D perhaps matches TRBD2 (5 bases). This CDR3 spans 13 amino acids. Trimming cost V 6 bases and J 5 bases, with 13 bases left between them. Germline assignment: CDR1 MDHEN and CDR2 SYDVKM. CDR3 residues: CASSPGSVETQYF. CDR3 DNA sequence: TGTGCCAGCAGCCCTGGGAGTGTTGAGACCCAGTACTTC. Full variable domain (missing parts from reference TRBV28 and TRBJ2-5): DVKVTQSSRYLVKRTGEKVFLECVQDMDHENMFWYRQDPGLGLRLIYFSYDVKMKEKGDIPEGYSVSREKKERFSLILESASTNQTSMYLCASSPGSVETQYFGPGTRLLVL.

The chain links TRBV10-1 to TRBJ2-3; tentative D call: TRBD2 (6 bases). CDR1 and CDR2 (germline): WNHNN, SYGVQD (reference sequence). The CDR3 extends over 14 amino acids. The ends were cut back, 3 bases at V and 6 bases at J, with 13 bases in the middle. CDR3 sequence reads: CASSEGGIDDTQYF. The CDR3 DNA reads TGCGCCAGCAGTGAAGGAGGGATCGATGATACGCAGTATTTT.

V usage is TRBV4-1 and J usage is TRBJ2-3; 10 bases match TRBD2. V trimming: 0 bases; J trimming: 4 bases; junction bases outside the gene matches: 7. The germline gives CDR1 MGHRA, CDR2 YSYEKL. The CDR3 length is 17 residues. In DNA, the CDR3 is TGCGCCAGCAGCCAAGATCGCTCTAGCGGGAGTGCAGATACGCAGTATTTT. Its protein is CASSQDRSSGSADTQYF.

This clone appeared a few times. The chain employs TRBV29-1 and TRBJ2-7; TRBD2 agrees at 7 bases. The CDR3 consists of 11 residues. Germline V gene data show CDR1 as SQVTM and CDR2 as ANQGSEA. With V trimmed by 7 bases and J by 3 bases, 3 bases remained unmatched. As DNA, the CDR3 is TGCAGCGGAAGGGAGGGCTACGAGCAGTACTTC. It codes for CSGREGYEQYF.

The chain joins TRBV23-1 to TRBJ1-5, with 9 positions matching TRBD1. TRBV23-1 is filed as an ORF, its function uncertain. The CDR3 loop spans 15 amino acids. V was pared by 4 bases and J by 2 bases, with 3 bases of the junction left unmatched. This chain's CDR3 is CASSPWDRGNQPQHF. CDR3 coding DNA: TGCGCCAGCAGTCCCTGGGACAGGGGCAATCAGCCCCAGCATTTT.

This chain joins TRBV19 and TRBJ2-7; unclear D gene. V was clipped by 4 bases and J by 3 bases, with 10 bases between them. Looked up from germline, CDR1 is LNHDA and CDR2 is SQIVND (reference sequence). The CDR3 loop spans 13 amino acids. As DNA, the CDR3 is TGTGCCAGTAGTAGCGAAGATAACTACGAGCAGTACTTC. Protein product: CASSSEDNYEQYF.

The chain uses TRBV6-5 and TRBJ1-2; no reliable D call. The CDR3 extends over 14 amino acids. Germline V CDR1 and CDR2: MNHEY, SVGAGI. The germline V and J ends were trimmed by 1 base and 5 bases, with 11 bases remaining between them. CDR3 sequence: CASSYLRGGYGYTF. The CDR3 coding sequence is TGTGCCAGCAGTTACTTACGGGGAGGGTATGGCTACACCTTC.

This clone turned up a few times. In nucleotides, the CDR3 is TGTGCCAGCAGTTCGACAGGGTACGAGCAGTACTTC. This encodes CASSSTGYEQYF. The rearrangement uses TRBV2 and TRBJ2-7, with 7 bases that match TRBD1. J was trimmed by 4 bases and V by 5 bases; bases with no gene match: 2. Germline CDR1 and CDR2: SNHLY and FYNNEI. The CDR3 has 12 amino acids.

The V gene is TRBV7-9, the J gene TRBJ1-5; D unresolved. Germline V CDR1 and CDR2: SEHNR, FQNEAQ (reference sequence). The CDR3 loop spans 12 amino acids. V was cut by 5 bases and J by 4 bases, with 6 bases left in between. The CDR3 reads CASSPYNQPQHF. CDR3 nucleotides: TGTGCCAGCAGCCCTTATAATCAGCCCCAGCATTTT.

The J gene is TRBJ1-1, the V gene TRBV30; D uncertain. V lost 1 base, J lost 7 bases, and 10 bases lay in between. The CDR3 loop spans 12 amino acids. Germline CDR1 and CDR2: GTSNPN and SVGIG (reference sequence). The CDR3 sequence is CAWSGRFVEAFF. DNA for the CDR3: TGTGCCTGGAGTGGCAGATTCGTTGAAGCTTTCTTT.